The source of this T cell receptor (beta chain) is a study of blood T cell repertoires in COVID-19. About the research overall: T cells, B-cell-depleted T cells, or PBMCs supplied cDNA or gDNA.

The data were produced by immunoSEQ multiplex PCR, yet TCRdb's version contains in-frame clones alone and is incomplete. This table has 200,000 to 250,000 clones, 85% to 90% appearing once. The receptor's source is a woman between 50 and 59 years old with acute COVID-19. Sequencing used PBMCs or T cells enriched from blood (not recorded which).

The CDR3 DNA is TGTGCCAGCAGTTCGACAGGGGTGAACTATGGCTACACCTTC. Translation: CASSSTGVNYGYTF. J is TRBJ1-2 and V is TRBV28; TRBD1 matches at 8 bases. The CDR3 covers 14 residues. From germline, CDR1 is MDHEN and CDR2 SYDVKM. V dropped 4 bases and J dropped 2; count of bases not matched to a gene: 3.